This TCR beta chain was observed in a study of blood T cell repertoires in COVID-19. About the study: Italy, Spain and the United States were the sources of the convalescent and acute COVID-19 samples. PBMCs, B-cell-depleted T cells, or T cells were the source of the cDNA or gDNA that made up the material.

Authors' data handling: Estimation of nucleated cell counts relied on the amplification of reference gene primers. The protocol was immunoSEQ multiplex PCR, while the TCRdb copy is restricted to in-frame clones and leaves out a portion. That table gives V, J and clone size, and the DNA gave D and trimming. The sample includes 110,000 or so clones, just under 90% seen only once; the top ten take 4.6%. The CDR3 is 13 residues long. The germline V and J ends were trimmed by 8 bases and 3 bases, with 13 bases remaining between them. Looked up from germline, CDR1 is WSHSY and CDR2 is SAAADI. The chain links TRBV10-2 to TRBJ1-1; D is unclear. The sequence came from a woman aged 45-65 years with acute or convalescent COVID-19. The sample was peripheral blood. This CDR3 reads CASLDPIDTEAFF. Written as DNA, the CDR3 is TGCGCCAGCCTTGATCCCATAGACACTGAAGCTTTCTTT.